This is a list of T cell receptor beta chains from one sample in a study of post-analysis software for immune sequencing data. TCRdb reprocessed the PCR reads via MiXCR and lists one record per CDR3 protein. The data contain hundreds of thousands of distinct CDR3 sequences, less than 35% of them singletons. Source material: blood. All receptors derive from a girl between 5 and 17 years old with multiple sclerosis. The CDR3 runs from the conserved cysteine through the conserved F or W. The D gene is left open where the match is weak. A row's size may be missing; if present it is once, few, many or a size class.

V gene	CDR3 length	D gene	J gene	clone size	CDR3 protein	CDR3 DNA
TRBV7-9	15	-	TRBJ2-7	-	CASSDRRPEAYEQYF	TGTGCCAGCAGCGACAGACGACCAGAAGCCTACGAGCAGTACTTC
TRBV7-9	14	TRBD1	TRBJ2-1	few	CASSSGQGTNEQFF	TGTGCCAGCAGCTCTGGACAGGGGACGAATGAGCAGTTCTTC
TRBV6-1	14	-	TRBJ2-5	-	CASSVFLARKEQYF	TGTGCCAGCAGTGTTTTCCTAGCGCGTAAGGAGCAGTACTTC
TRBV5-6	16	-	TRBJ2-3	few	CASSLYRGPSTDTQYF	TGTGCCAGCAGCCTCTACCGGGGTCCGAGCACAGATACGCAGTATTTT
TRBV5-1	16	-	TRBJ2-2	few	CASSLQTEPGSGELFF	TGCGCCAGCAGCCTACAGACCGAGCCTGGTTCCGGGGAGCTGTTTTTT
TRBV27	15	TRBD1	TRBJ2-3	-	CASTPWDSSTDTQYF	TGTGCCAGCACCCCCTGGGACAGCAGCACAGATACGCAGTATTTT
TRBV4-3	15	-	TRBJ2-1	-	CASSQDVVTSRGQFF	TGCGCCAGCAGCCAAGATGTGGTAACTAGCAGGGGGCAGTTCTTC
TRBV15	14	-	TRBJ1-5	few	CATSRAKQGWPQHF	TGTGCCACCAGCAGAGCTAAACAGGGATGGCCCCAGCATTTT
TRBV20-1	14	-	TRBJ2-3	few	CSAHGGTDTDTQYF	TGCAGTGCTCATGGAGGAACGGACACAGATACGCAGTATTTT
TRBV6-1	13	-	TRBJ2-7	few	CASSDTWPNEQYF	TGTGCCAGCAGTGATACATGGCCCAACGAGCAGTACTTC
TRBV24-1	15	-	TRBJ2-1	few	CATSDFALANNEQFF	TGTGCCACCAGTGATTTCGCCTTAGCTAACAATGAGCAGTTCTTC
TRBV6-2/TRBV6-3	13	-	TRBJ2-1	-	CASRTGTHNEQFF	TGTGCCAGCAGGACCGGGACTCACAATGAGCAGTTCTTC
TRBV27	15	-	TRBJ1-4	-	CASRRFRGPNEKLFF	TGTGCCAGCAGGAGGTTCCGGGGACCTAATGAAAAACTGTTTTTT
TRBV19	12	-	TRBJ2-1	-	CASSRTSRYQFF	TGTGCCAGTAGTCGAACTAGTAGATATCAGTTCTTC
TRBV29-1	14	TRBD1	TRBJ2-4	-	CSAMNRGAKNIQYF	TGCAGCGCCATGAACAGGGGAGCCAAAAACATTCAGTACTTC
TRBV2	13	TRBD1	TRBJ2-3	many	CASQDRGEDTQYF	TGTGCCAGCCAGGACAGGGGAGAAGATACGCAGTATTTT
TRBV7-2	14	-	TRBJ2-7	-	CASSLRDETYEQYF	TGTGCCAGCAGCCTCCGGGACGAGACCTACGAGCAGTACTTC
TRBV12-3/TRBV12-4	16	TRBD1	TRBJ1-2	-	CASSLTGQGTNHGYTF	TGTGCCAGCAGTTTAACGGGACAGGGGACGAACCATGGCTACACCTTC
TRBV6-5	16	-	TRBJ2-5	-	CASSYTSGAFGKTQYF	TGTGCCAGCAGTTATACTTCAGGGGCGTTCGGCAAGACCCAGTACTTC
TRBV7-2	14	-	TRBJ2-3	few	CASRQGGITDTQYF	TGTGCCAGCAGACAAGGGGGAATCACAGATACGCAGTATTTT
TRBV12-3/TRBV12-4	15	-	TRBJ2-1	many	CASSPSRGLSNEQFF	TGTGCCAGCAGCCCTTCCCGAGGGTTGAGCAATGAGCAGTTCTTC
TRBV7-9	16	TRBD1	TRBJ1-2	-	CASSSSPDRATYGYTF	TGTGCCAGCAGCTCGAGCCCGGACAGGGCTACTTATGGCTACACCTTC
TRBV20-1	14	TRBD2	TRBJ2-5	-	CSASPGAGGETQYF	TGCAGCGCTTCTCCAGGGGCGGGAGGCGAGACCCAGTACTTC
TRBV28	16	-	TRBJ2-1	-	CASKKRGAAYYNEQFF	TGTGCCAGCAAAAAGAGGGGGGCTGCTTACTACAATGAGCAGTTCTTC
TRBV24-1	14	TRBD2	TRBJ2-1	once	CATSGREVYNERFF	TGTGCCACCAGTGGGCGGGAGGTGTACAATGAGCGGTTCTTC
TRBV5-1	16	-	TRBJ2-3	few	CASSYGGRGDTDTQYF	TGCGCCAGCAGCTATGGGGGCAGGGGCGACACAGATACGCAGTATTTT
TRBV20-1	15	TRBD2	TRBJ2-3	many	CSARLAGHSTDTQYF	TGCAGTGCAAGACTAGCGGGGCATAGCACAGATACGCAGTATTTT
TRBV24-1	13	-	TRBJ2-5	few	CATSSQGTGTQYF	TGTGCCACCAGTTCCCAGGGAACCGGGACCCAGTACTTC
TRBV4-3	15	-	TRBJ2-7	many	CASSQDGSRSYEQYF	TGCGCCAGCAGCCAAGATGGATCGCGGTCGTACGAGCAGTACTTC
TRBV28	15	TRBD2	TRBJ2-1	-	CASKSAGATYNEQFF	TGTGCCAGCAAATCGGCGGGAGCCACCTACAATGAGCAGTTCTTC
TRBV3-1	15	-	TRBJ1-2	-	CASSSRDTTNYGYTF	TGTGCCAGCAGCTCCCGGGACACCACTAACTATGGCTACACCTTC
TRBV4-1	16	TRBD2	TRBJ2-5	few	CASSREGLAGGETQYF	TGCGCCAGCAGCCGAGAAGGACTAGCAGGCGGAGAGACCCAGTACTTC
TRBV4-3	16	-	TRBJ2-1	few	CASSQDWPGWGNEQFF	TGCGCCAGCAGCCAAGATTGGCCCGGGTGGGGCAATGAGCAGTTCTTC
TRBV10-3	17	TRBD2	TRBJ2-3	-	CAISESETSGPADTQYF	TGTGCCATCAGTGAGTCGGAAACTAGCGGACCCGCAGATACGCAGTATTTT
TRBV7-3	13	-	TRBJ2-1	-	CASSLRQHNEQFF	TGTGCCAGCAGCTTACGGCAGCACAATGAGCAGTTCTTC
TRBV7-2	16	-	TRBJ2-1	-	CASSLRQPPIYNEQFF	TGTGCCAGCAGCTTAAGGCAGCCCCCGATCTACAATGAGCAGTTCTTC
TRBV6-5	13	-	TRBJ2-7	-	CASTKGWGDEQYF	TGTGCCAGCACCAAGGGGTGGGGGGACGAGCAGTACTTC